This paragraph covers one TCR beta chain sequence. Its antigen is unidentified. The data belong to a study of radiotherapy plus CTLA-4 blockade in lung cancer. About the research overall: There were objective responses in roughly a sixth of patients, and approximately 30% had disease control. Findings and caveats of the study: Together with interferon-beta, which increased in serum after radiation, early dynamic changes in blood T cell clones were reportedly the best predictors of response. Peripheral blood showed expansion of tumor-derived TCR clones after radiotherapy and ipilimumab.

From germline, CDR1 is SNHLY and CDR2 FYNNEI. Trimming removed 1 base at V and 5 bases at J, with 9 bases between. The CDR3 has 13 amino acids. Libraries were prepared by immunoSEQ multiplex PCR; TCRdb keeps only in-frame clonotypes and omits some of them. Counted here are more than 75,000 clones, around 84% occurring once; the ten biggest clones make up 0.85% to 0.95%. The source was peripheral blood, collected from a patient treated with radiotherapy plus ipilimumab. The TCR sequence derives from a human donor with non-small cell lung cancer who had stable disease on radiotherapy plus ipilimumab. The rearrangement uses TRBV2 and TRBJ2-7; a weak D match, TRBD2 (6 bases). The chain's CDR3 is CASSEGGEDEQYF. The CDR3 region has the DNA TGTGCCAGCAGTGAAGGCGGGGAGGACGAGCAGTACTTC.